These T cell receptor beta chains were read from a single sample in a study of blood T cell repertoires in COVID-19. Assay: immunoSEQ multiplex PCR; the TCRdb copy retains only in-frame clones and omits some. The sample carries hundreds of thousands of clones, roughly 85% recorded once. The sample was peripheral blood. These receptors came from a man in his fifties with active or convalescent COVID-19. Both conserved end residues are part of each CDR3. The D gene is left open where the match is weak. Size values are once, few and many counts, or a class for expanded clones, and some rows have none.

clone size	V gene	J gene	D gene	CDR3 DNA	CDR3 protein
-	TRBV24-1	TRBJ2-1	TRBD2	TGTGCCACCAGTGTACCCTCCGGGACTAGATTATCCTACAATGAGCAGTTCTTC	CATSVPSGTRLSYNEQFF
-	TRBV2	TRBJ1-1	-	TGTGCCAGCAAGTTGACAGTGAACACTGAAGCTTTCTTT	CASKLTVNTEAFF
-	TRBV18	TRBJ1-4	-	TGTGCCAGCTCACTCGGACTGGATGAAAAACTGTTTTTT	CASSLGLDEKLFF
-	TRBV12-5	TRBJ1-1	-	TGTGCTAGTGATGCGAGGAACACTGAAGCTTTCTTT	CASDARNTEAFF
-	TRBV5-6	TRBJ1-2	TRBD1	TGTGCCAGCAGCTTGTCGACAGGGATGTACGGCTACACCTTC	CASSLSTGMYGYTF
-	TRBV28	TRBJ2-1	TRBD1	TGTGCCAGCAGTCTCCTTGGGCAGGGGGAACTCTATGAGCAGTTCTTC	CASSLLGQGELYEQFF
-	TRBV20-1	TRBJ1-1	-	TGCAGTGTGTGGGAGGCTGAAGCTTTCTTT	CSVWEAEAFF
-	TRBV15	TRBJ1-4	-	TGTGCCACCAGCAGCCGTTCGACAGCAACTAATGAAAAACTGTTTTTT	CATSSRSTATNEKLFF
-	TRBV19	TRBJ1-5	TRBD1	TGTGCCAGTAGTATAAGACAGGGCGGTCAGCCCCAGCATTTT	CASSIRQGGQPQHF
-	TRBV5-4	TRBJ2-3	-	TGTGCCAGCAGCCCTTGGGGCAGGGGCACAGATACGCAGTATTTT	CASSPWGRGTDTQYF
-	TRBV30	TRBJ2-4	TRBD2	TGTGCCTGGCGGGGCCGGTTAGCGGGAGTCGCGGGGAACATTCAGTACTTC	CAWRGRLAGVAGNIQYF
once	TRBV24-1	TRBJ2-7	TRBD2	TGTGCCACCAGTGATTGTACTAGCGGGAGCTCCTACGAGCAGTACTTC	CATSDCTSGSSYEQYF
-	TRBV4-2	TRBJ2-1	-	TGTGCCAGCAGCCAGCTCCGAGGAAGTGAGCAGTTCTTC	CASSQLRGSEQFF
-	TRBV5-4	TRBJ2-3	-	TGTGCCAGCAGTCTGGGACTGTTATCTAGCACAGATACGCAGTATTTT	CASSLGLLSSTDTQYF
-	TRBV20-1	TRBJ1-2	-	TGCAGTGCTAGTTCCAGGGGAATATATGGCTACACCTTC	CSASSRGIYGYTF
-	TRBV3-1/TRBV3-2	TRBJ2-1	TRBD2	TGTGCCAGCAGCCCCCGACTAGCAAAATCCAATGAGCAGTTCTTC	CASSPRLAKSNEQFF
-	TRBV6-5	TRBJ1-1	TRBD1	TGTGCCAGCAGTTACCCCCACAGGGGGCGAGATACTGAAGCTTTCTTT	CASSYPHRGRDTEAFF
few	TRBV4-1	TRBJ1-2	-	TGCGCCAGCAGCCAAGATGAATACACAGGGTTCGGGTATGGCTACACCTTC	CASSQDEYTGFGYGYTF
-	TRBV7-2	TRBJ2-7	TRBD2	TGTGCCAGCAGCTTAGAACTAGCGGGAAACTACGAGCAGTACTTC	CASSLELAGNYEQYF
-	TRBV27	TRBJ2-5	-	TGTGCCAGCAGCCTTCAGGGCGGCAGTTGGGGGACCCAGTACTTC	CASSLQGGSWGTQYF
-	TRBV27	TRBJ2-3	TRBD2	TGTGCCAGCAGTACGCAAGCGGGAGTGGATACGCAGTATTTT	CASSTQAGVDTQYF
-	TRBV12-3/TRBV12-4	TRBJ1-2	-	TGTGCCAGCAGCCGCACAGGGCTACACTACACCTTC	CASSRTGLHYTF
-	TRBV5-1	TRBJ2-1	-	TGCGCCAGCAGCTTGATCCCCATGAATGAGCAGTTCTTC	CASSLIPMNEQFF
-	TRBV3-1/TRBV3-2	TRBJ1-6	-	TGTGCCAGCAGCCAAGGGGGCGCGAATTCACCCCTCCACTTT	CASSQGGANSPLHF
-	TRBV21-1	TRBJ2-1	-	TGTGCCAGCAGACCCGGGAGGGCAGGCAGCTACAATGAGCAGTTCTTC	CASRPGRAGSYNEQFF
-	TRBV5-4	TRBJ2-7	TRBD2	TGTGCCAGCAGCTTACTAGCGGGAGTACACGAGCAGTACTTC	CASSLLAGVHEQYF
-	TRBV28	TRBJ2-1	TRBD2	TGTGCCAGCAGTTTCTTCCGACTAGCGGGAGGCCGGCATGAGCAGTTCTTC	CASSFFRLAGGRHEQFF
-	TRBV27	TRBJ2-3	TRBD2	TGTGCCAGCAAGAGCGGGGTTCTAGATACGCAGTATTTT	CASKSGVLDTQYF
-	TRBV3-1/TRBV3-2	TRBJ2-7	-	TGTGCCAGCAGCCTAACGACAGGTACGGAGGAGCAGTACTTC	CASSLTTGTEEQYF
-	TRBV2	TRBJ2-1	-	TGTGCCAGCGGTGGGGCGAGCTCCTACAATGAGCAGTTCTTC	CASGGASSYNEQFF
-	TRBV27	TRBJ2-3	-	TGTGCCAGCAGTTTCAAAAGCACAGATACGCAGTATTTT	CASSFKSTDTQYF
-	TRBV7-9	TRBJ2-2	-	TGTGCCAGCAGTCCCATTAGCGGGAACACCGGGGAGCTGTTTTTT	CASSPISGNTGELFF
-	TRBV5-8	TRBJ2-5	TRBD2	TGTGCCAGCAGCTACTCGGGACTAGCGGTCCATGAGCCTTTCCAAGAGACCCAGTACTTC	CASSYSGLAVHEPFQETQYF
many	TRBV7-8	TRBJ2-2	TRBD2	TGTGCCAGCAGCTCCCATGGACTAGCGAACACCGGGGAGCTGTTTTTT	CASSSHGLANTGELFF
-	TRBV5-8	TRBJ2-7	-	TGTGCCACCCCCGACAGTTTCGGCTACGAGCAGTACTTC	CATPDSFGYEQYF
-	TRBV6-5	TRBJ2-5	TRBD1	TGTGCCAGCAGGCCGGGACAGGGTCAAGAGACCCAGTACTTC	CASRPGQGQETQYF
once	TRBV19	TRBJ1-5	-	TGTGCCAGTAGTAGACAGGATCAGCCCCAGCATTTT	CASSRQDQPQHF
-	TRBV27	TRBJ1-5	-	TGTGCCAGCAACCCGAGGGGGGGCCTGAGCAATCAGCCCCAGCATTTT	CASNPRGGLSNQPQHF
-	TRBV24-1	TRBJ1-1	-	TGTGCCACCAGTGATTTGTACCCGGTACACACTGAAGCTTTCTTT	CATSDLYPVHTEAFF
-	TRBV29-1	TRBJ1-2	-	TGCAGCGTTGAAGCGGTACGGCAGGGTTCGGGCTACACCTTC	CSVEAVRQGSGYTF
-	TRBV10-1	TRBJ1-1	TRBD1	TGCGCCAGCAGTGAGGACAGGGGGAACACTGAAGCTTTCTTT	CASSEDRGNTEAFF
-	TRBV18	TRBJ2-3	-	TGTGCCAGCTCACCTTCTGGGGGCAATACGCAGTATTTT	CASSPSGGNTQYF
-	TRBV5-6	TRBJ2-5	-	TGTGCCAGCAGCTTGGTATCAGAAGAGACCCAGTACTTC	CASSLVSEETQYF
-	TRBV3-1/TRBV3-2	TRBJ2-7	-	TGTGCCAGCAGCCAAGGCAGGTACGAGCAGTACTTC	CASSQGRYEQYF
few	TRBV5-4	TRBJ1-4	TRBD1	TGTGCCAGCAGCCCCGGTAGGGGGCGTGAAAAACTGTTTTTT	CASSPGRGREKLFF
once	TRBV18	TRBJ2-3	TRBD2	TGTGCCAGCTCACCCGGAGCGGGAAACACAGATACGCAGTATTTT	CASSPGAGNTDTQYF
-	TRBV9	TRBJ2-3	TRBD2	TGTGCCAGCAGCGTAAGCGGGGGCCGCACAGATACGCAGTATTTT	CASSVSGGRTDTQYF
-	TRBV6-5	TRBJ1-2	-	TGTGCCAGCAGGCAGACACCCCTTGATGGCTACACCTTC	CASRQTPLDGYTF
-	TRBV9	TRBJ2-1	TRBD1	TGTGCCAGCAACGGACAGGGTAGCCCCAATGAGCAGTTCTTC	CASNGQGSPNEQFF
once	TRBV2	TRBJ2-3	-	TGTGCCAGCAGGGAGGGGTACACAGATACGCAGTATTTT	CASREGYTDTQYF
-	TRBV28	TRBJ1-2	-	TGTGCCAGCAGTCCCCCCGGTAACTATGGCTACACCTTC	CASSPPGNYGYTF
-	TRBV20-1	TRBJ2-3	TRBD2	TGCAGTGCTAGTTCAGCGGGAGGGGGAGATACGCAGTATTTT	CSASSAGGGDTQYF
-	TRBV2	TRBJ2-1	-	TGTGCCAGCAGTGCCAGCAATGAGCAGTTCTTC	CASSASNEQFF
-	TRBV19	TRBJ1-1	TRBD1	TGTGCCAGTAGTAACCTCCTTCTCAGGGGGCTAGGGACTGAAGCTTTCTTT	CASSNLLLRGLGTEAFF
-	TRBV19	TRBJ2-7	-	TGTGCCAGTAGTATAGCGGAGGGATACGAGCAGTACTTC	CASSIAEGYEQYF
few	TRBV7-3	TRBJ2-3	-	TGTGCCAGCAGCTTAGGTCGAGCGGGAGATACGCAGTATTTT	CASSLGRAGDTQYF
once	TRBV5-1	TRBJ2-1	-	TGCGCCAGCAGCATTCCGGGACTCTACAATGAGCAGTTCTTC	CASSIPGLYNEQFF